Shown below are 20 T cell receptor beta chains from a single sample sequenced in a study of shared clonotypes between healthy human individuals. The table came from immunoSEQ multiplex PCR; TCRdb's copy has only in-frame clones and leaves some out. The sample yields approximately 940,000 clones, more than 75% seen once. The specimen sequenced was memory CD4+ T cells sorted from blood. Subset reported: CD45RA-negative fraction. Every receptor here comes from a man aged 18 to 29 in good health.

Notes on this clone: A much larger clone sits a single nucleotide away, making a read error possible. The chain combines TRBV5-5 with TRBJ1-1, with 8 nucleotides matching TRBD1. V shed 4 bases, J shed 3 bases, and the junction held 5 bases outside the gene matches. Germline V lookup: CDR1 SGHKS, CDR2 YYEKEE (reference sequence). There are 14 residues in the CDR3. CDR3 amino acids: CASSPDRADTEAFF. The CDR3 DNA reads as TGTGCCAGCAGCCCGGACAGGGCGGACACTGAAGCTTTCTTT.

This chain uses TRBV4-3 with TRBJ2-5, with D tentatively TRBD1 (6 bases). The CDR3 is 15 amino acids. Germline CDR1 is LGHNA and CDR2 is YSLEER. The germline V and J ends were trimmed by 2 bases and 5 bases, with 15 bases remaining between them. CDR3 coding DNA: TGCGCCAGCAGCCAAAGTATGGGGGCGGGTGAGACCCAGTACTTC. The encoded protein is CASSQSMGAGETQYF.

The chain carries TRBV28 and TRBJ1-1, with 9 nucleotides matching TRBD1. V shed 3 bases, J shed 11 bases, and the junction held 13 bases outside the gene matches. The germline V gene has CDR1 MDHEN and CDR2 SYDVKM. The CDR3 sequence is 15 residues long. DNA for the CDR3: TGTGCCAGCAGTTTTGGGGGGACAGGGTTTCCTAGGGCTTTCTTT. Its protein product is CASSFGGTGFPRAFF.

This clone has a handful of counts. This CDR3 is also generated by other DNA sequences in the sample. The chain employs TRBV27 and TRBJ2-5; D call uncertain. Germline assignment: CDR1 MNHEY and CDR2 SMNVEV (reference sequence). Trimming left V 3 bases short and J 5 bases short, with 10 bases between. The CDR3 has 13 amino acids. The CDR3 coding sequence is TGTGCCAGCAGTTTTGCTTCTGAGGAGACCCAGTACTTC. It is translated as CASSFASEETQYF.

The rearrangement uses TRBV28 and TRBJ1-3; no firm D call. The germline gives CDR1 MDHEN, CDR2 SYDVKM. There are 14 residues in the CDR3. V dropped 11 bases and J dropped 0 bases, with 14 bases sitting between them. CDR3 coding DNA: TGTGCCGCAGACGACCGGAGCTCTGGAAACACCATATATTTT. Translating gives CAADDRSSGNTIYF.

The table lists this clone with a few counts. The CDR3 DNA reads as TGTGCCAGCAGCTTGCTACCGGGCGAGCAGTACTTC. Translation: CASSLLPGEQYF. The gene calls are TRBV5-6 and TRBJ2-7; D gene unclear. Germline assignment: CDR1 SGHDT and CDR2 YYEEEE. Trimming removed 1 base at V and 6 bases at J, with 8 bases between. The CDR3 sequence is 12 residues long.

The J gene is TRBJ2-7, the V gene TRBV14; 10 bases match TRBD2. The CDR3 covers 16 residues. From germline, CDR1 is SGHDN and CDR2 FVKESK. J was trimmed by 0 bases and V by 5 bases; bases with no gene match: 7. The CDR3 coding sequence is TGTGCCAGCAGCTATCTAGCGGGGGTAAGCTCCTACGAGCAGTACTTC. Protein product: CASSYLAGVSSYEQYF.

This chain connects TRBV6-5 to TRBJ1-1; maybe TRBD1 (6 bases). V was shortened by 5 bases and J by 4 bases, with 14 bases between the two germline ends. The CDR3 is made up of 14 amino acids. Germline V lookup: CDR1 MNHEY, CDR2 SVGAGI. The CDR3 is CASSRGGQGTEAFF. CDR3 DNA: TGTGCCAGCAGTCGAGGGGGGCAGGGCACTGAAGCTTTCTTT.

The chain carries TRBV30 and TRBJ1-6; D might be TRBD1 (6 bases). V was cut by 2 bases and J by 7 bases, with 15 bases left in between. Germline assignment: CDR1 GTSNPN and CDR2 SVGIG (reference sequence). There are 15 residues in the CDR3. The CDR3 DNA is TGTGCCTGGAGTCTCCAGGGACATATGAATTCACCCCTCCACTTT. As protein: CAWSLQGHMNSPLHF.

The chain joins TRBV4-1 to TRBJ2-1; D perhaps matches TRBD2 (6 bases). The CDR3 is 15 amino acids. The V and J ends lost 6 bases and 0 bases respectively, with 12 bases between them. Germline CDR1 and CDR2: MGHRA and YSYEKL. The CDR3 DNA follows: TGCGCCAGCAGGCGGGACGCGAGCTCCTACAATGAGCAGTTCTTC. This gives the protein CASRRDASSYNEQFF.

The chain joins TRBV21-1 to TRBJ2-5; TRBD2 was called by the table and not checked on the DNA. TRBV21-1 is a pseudogene. The CDR3 is 17 amino acids. CDR3 DNA: TGTGCCAGCAGCAGACTAGCGGGAGGGTACTGGGCAGAGACCCAGTACTTC. Translating gives CASSRLAGGYWAETQYF.

The chain couples TRBV5-6 to TRBJ2-3; D not resolved. This CDR3 spans 13 amino acids. In germline, CDR1 is SGHDT, CDR2 YYEEEE. V was trimmed by 0 bases and J by 2 bases, leaving 4 bases between them. CDR3 DNA: TGTGCCAGCAGCTTGGGCCTCACAGATACGCAGTATTTT. Translation: CASSLGLTDTQYF.

V is TRBV5-1 and J is TRBJ1-1; D might be TRBD1 (5 bases). Per germline, CDR1 SGHRS and CDR2 YFSETQ. The CDR3 loop spans 16 amino acids. Trimming removed 3 bases at V and 4 bases at J, with 19 bases between. CDR3 DNA: TGCGCCAGCAGCTCGGGGCGCTCCCACACGGGCACTGAAGCTTTCTTT. This codes for CASSSGRSHTGTEAFF.

J is TRBJ2-5 and V is TRBV2; TRBD1 agrees at 7 bases. The germline CDR1 and CDR2 sequences are SNHLY and FYNNEI. CDR3 length: 15 residues. After removal of 7 bases from V and 2 bases from J, the junction contained 10 bases not matched to a gene. CDR3 in amino acids: CASTEWGTEQETQYF. In nucleotides, the CDR3 is TGTGCCAGCACCGAATGGGGGACAGAGCAAGAGACCCAGTACTTC.

In this sample, this clone turned up a few times. The identical CDR3 is also encoded by other nucleotide sequences in the sample. J is TRBJ2-7 and V is TRBV2; D unclear. The CDR3 has 11 amino acids. The V end was cut by 4 bases, the J end by 3 bases, with 4 bases between. Germline CDR1 reads SNHLY; CDR2 reads FYNNEI. The CDR3 nucleotides read TGTGCCAGCAGTGTGGGCTACGAGCAGTACTTC. Its protein product is CASSVGYEQYF.

The chain couples TRBV29-1 to TRBJ2-5; D is unclear. V was cut by 7 bases and J by 2 bases, with 5 bases left in between. Looked up from germline, CDR1 is SQVTM and CDR2 is ANQGSEA. This CDR3 has 10 amino acids. CDR3 sequence: CSGIQETQYF. The CDR3 DNA reads as TGCAGCGGGATTCAAGAGACCCAGTACTTC.

In its sample, this clone was seen many times. The gene calls are TRBV5-1 and TRBJ2-3, with no clear D. Germline V gives CDR1 SGHRS, CDR2 YFSETQ. The CDR3 runs 13 residues. The V gene lost 2 bases and the J gene lost 5 bases, with 9 bases spanning the gap. The CDR3: CASSFSGQDTQYF. In DNA form, the CDR3 reads TGCGCCAGCAGCTTCTCCGGCCAAGATACGCAGTATTTT.

A single count supports this clone. Distinct nucleotide sequences in the sample also encode this CDR3. The chain uses TRBV5-4 and TRBJ2-3, with 7 bases matching TRBD1. This CDR3 has 14 residues. J gave up 3 bases and V 0 bases, and 1 base lay outside the gene matches. The germline V gene has CDR1 SGHNT and CDR2 YYREEE (reference sequence). The CDR3 region is CASSLGRGTDTQYF. DNA for the CDR3: TGTGCCAGCAGCTTGGGCAGGGGGACAGATACGCAGTATTTT. Full variable domain (missing parts from reference TRBV5-4 and TRBJ2-3): ETGVTQSPTHLIKTRGQQVTLRCSSQSGHNTVSWYQQALGQGPQFIFQYYREEENGRGNFPPRFSGLQFPNYSSELNVNALELDDSALYLCASSLGRGTDTQYFGPGTRLTVL.

The chain links TRBV18 to TRBJ1-2; 7 bases are shared with TRBD1. CDR1 and CDR2 (germline): KGHSH, LQKENI. The CDR3 is 15 residues long. J gave up 1 base and V 2 bases, and 4 bases lay outside the gene matches. Here the CDR3 reads CASSPVQGVNYGYTF. The CDR3 DNA sequence: TGTGCCAGCTCACCAGTCCAGGGGGTTAACTATGGCTACACCTTC. The whole variable domain, remainder taken from reference TRBV18 and TRBJ1-2, is NAGVMQNPRHLVRRRGQEARLRCSPMKGHSHVYWYRQLPEEGLKFMVYLQKENIIDESGMPKERFSAEFPKEGPSILRIQQVVRGDSAAYFCASSPVQGVNYGYTFGSGTRLTVV.

The chain is built from TRBV5-1 and TRBJ2-1; D perhaps matches TRBD2 (5 bases). CDR1 is SGHRS and CDR2 is YFSETQ in the germline V gene. This CDR3 is built from 16 residues. Trimming cost V 0 bases and J 0 bases, with 10 bases left between them. DNA of the CDR3: TGCGCCAGCAGCTTGGCCCCGGGAACCTCCTACAATGAGCAGTTCTTC. As protein: CASSLAPGTSYNEQFF.